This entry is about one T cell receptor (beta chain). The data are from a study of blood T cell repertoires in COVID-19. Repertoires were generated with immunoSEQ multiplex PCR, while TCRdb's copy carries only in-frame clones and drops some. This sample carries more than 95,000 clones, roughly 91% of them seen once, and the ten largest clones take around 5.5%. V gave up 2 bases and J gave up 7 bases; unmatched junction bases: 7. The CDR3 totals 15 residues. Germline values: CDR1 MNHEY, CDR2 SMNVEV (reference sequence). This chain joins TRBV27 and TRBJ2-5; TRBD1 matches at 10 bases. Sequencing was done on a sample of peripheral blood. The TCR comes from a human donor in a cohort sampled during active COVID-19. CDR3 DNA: TGTGCCAGCAGTTTAATGGGACAGGGGAGGGGGACCCAGTACTTC. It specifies CASSLMGQGRGTQYF.